This T cell receptor beta chain was captured by sequencing in a study of tumor and adjacent non-tumor tissue in lung cancer (dated by TCRdb to the late 2010s). About the study as a whole: Patients with adenocarcinoma (approximately 12), squamous cell carcinoma (2) and small cell lung cancer (1) were included in the cohort. For each patient, one tumor sample and one normal lung sample were taken, giving approximately 30 paired specimens that underwent TCRbeta CDR3 sequencing. The study compared bulk TCRbeta repertoires between lung tumor tissue and matched distant non-tumor lung tissue from some 14 lung cancer patients. In total, sequencing yielded approximately 130,000,000 productive TCRbeta reads, which works out to an average of approximately 4 million reads per sample. The roughly 15 enrolled patients, of whom 10 were men and 5 were women, were aged about 30 to 80 years and were diagnosed with TNM stage I to III disease. The study at large found these results: Tumor tissue showed significantly higher TCR diversity (inverse Simpson) than normal lung tissue, at about 410 vs 180 (P = 0.0075, Mann-Whitney U test). Peripheral blood was not sequenced, so blood TCRbeta repertoires were not examined in the lung cancer patients of the study. A significantly larger cumulative share of the repertoire was made up by the top 100 clones in normal lung than in tumor tissue. Younger patients had significantly higher TCR diversity, and higher tumor TCR diversity was associated with shorter overall and disease-free survival. The sequencing platform is not named in the methods, and unique molecular identifiers are not mentioned. Only 15 or so patients were included in the cohort, and the need for larger samples and more detailed clinical data was noted by the authors.

Libraries were made using multiplex PCR. Sequencing took place on an Illumina HiSeq 2500. Following protocols modified from ARM-PCR, the researchers constructed TCRbeta libraries through three rounds of nested PCR with primers (Table S4). Before sequencing, PCR products in the 200-500 bp range were cut out of the gel and cleaned up using the QIAquick gel extraction kit. In the authors' own workflow: Trimmomatic was used to clean the reads, FLASH was used to merge the reads into complete CDR3 sequences, and MiTCR was used to assign the reads to V(D)J germline segments. Clonal diversity was calculated as the inverse Simpson's index using VDJtools. In-frame sequences without a premature stop codon were defined as productive reads. TCRdb cleaned the public reads at Q25 with fastp, built clones with MiXCR and kept in-frame beta chains. Identical CDR3 protein sequences are pooled into one entry, listed with their most common genes and DNA. The V and J calls come from TCRdb's annotation, not from the publication. The sample records tens of thousands of distinct CDR3 sequences, about 67% of which are singletons. The ten largest clones capture approximately 16% of the sample.

The cysteine opens and the phenylalanine closes a CDR3 of 15 amino acids. The retained sequence is limited to the CDR3, 45 bases, with the frame set at the first base. For CDR1 and CDR2, the germline V gene lists SGHAT and FQNNGV. V is pared back by 6 bases and J by 2 bases, with 16 bases lying between the germline termini. As concerns this clonotype: Its antigen remains undetermined. Base-call qualities are not available, and no considerably larger clone is one nucleotide away.

Bulk unsorted tissue served as the source for RNA extraction, and RNA quality was assessed using a NanoDrop ND-1000 and an Agilent 2100. Donors were newly diagnosed lung cancer patients admitted for thoracic surgery in China between August and November 2014, without prior chemotherapy. Patients who had received previous radiotherapy or chemotherapy, or who had another concurrent cancer, were excluded from the study. Pieces of surgical tissue measuring roughly 1-2.1 cm3 were kept in RNAlater solution and stored at -80 degrees C until use. The rearrangement combines TRBV11-2 with TRBJ2-5; there is no confident call for the D gene. The sequence came from a man in his fifties or sixties with non-small cell lung cancer. Sequenced sample: lung tumor tissue. The DNA sequence is TGTGCCAGCAGTCTCCAACGTGGGTCACAAGAGACCCAGTACTTC. Translated, it reads CASSLQRGSQETQYF.